This entry describes one T cell receptor (beta chain). Its antigen is currently unknown. Clones were sequenced by immunoSEQ multiplex PCR, and TCRdb holds only the in-frame ones, with some missing. The data contain about 5,000 clones, about 63% of them singletons. The record originates from a study of ipilimumab plus nivolumab after autologous stem cell transplantation. On the study more broadly: Patients received a median of about five ipilimumab and 8 or 9 nivolumab doses.

Trimming cost V 0 bases and J 2 bases, with 7 bases left between them. Germline CDR1 reads SEHNR; CDR2 reads FQNEAQ (reference sequence). This CDR3 contains 15 residues. Patients got ipilimumab 1 mg/kg beginning 14 to 28 days post-transplant. General observations from the study: TCR repertoire, Treg phenotype and gut microbiota reportedly support more study of this approach.

The chain couples TRBV7-9 to TRBJ2-2; D remains ambiguous. The sequencing used PBMCs, collected in a trial of ipilimumab plus nivolumab as post-transplant consolidation. This TCR derives from a male donor with multiple myeloma. In DNA, the CDR3 is TGTGCCAGCAGCTTAGCGATCCCTAACACCGGGGAGCTGTTTTTT. It translates to CASSLAIPNTGELFF.